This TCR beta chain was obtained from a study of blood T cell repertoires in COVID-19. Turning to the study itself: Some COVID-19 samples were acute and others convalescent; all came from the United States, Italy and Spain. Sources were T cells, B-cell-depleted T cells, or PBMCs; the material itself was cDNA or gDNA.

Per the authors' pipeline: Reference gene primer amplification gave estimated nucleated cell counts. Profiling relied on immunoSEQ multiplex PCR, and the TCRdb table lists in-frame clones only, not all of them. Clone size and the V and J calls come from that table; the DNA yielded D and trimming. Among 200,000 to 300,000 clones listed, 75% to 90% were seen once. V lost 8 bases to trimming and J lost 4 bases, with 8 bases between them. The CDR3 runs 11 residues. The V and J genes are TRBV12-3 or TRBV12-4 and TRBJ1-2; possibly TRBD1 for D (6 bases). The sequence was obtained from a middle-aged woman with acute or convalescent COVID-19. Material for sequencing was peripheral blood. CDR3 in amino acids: CASGTFYGYTF. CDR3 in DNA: TGTGCCAGCGGGACATTCTATGGCTACACCTTC.